This TCR beta chain derives from a study of blood T cell repertoires in COVID-19. Study-wide background: The study drew acute and convalescent COVID-19 samples from the United States, Italy and Spain.

The V gene lost 4 bases and the J gene lost 6 bases, with 9 bases spanning the gap. The CDR3 spans 12 residues. Per the germline V gene, CDR1 is MGHRA and CDR2 is YSYEKL. In the original analysis: Amplification of reference gene primers provided the estimated nucleated cell counts. The method was immunoSEQ multiplex PCR; TCRdb's version includes in-frame clones alone and lacks a portion of them. V and J calls and clone size are copied from that table; D and trimming were computed from the DNA. The repertoire includes roughly 93,000 clones, roughly nine tenths of them detected once, and around 8.6% sits in the top ten.

V and J are TRBV4-1 and TRBJ1-2; no firm D call. The clonotype comes from a man in his forties or fifties with acute or convalescent COVID-19. The sequenced sample was peripheral blood. The CDR3 DNA sequence: TGCGCCAGCAGCCCCCATGGAGATGGCTACACCTTC. Translating gives CASSPHGDGYTF.